A selection of T cell receptor beta chains follows, all from one sample in a study of control samples from healthy donors and cancer patients. Repertoires were generated with immunoSEQ multiplex PCR, while TCRdb's copy carries only in-frame clones and drops some. The table includes about 140,000 clones, approximately 92% detected once. Sequenced input: blood. The receptor source for this set is a man between 25 and 39 years old in good health. Both conserved end residues are part of each CDR3. A D gene is named only where the DNA matches it firmly. Size tells how often a clone was seen (once, few, many) or the class of an expanded clone, and some rows leave it out.

d_call	clone_size	j_call	v_call	cdr3_aa	cdr3_nt
.	.	TRBJ2-7	TRBV19	CASSEGGSYEQYF	TGTGCCAGTAGCGAGGGAGGCTCCTACGAGCAGTACTTC
.	.	TRBJ2-1	TRBV11-2	CASSPVRSGYNEQFF	TGTGCCAGCAGCCCCGTGAGGTCAGGCTACAATGAGCAGTTCTTC
TRBD1	.	TRBJ2-7	TRBV12-3/TRBV12-4	CASRTGGVYEQYF	TGTGCCAGCAGGACAGGGGGCGTCTACGAGCAGTACTTC
.	few	TRBJ1-6	TRBV6-1	CASSEKGESLFSPLHF	TGTGCCAGCAGTGAAAAGGGGGAGAGTTTGTTCTCACCCCTCCACTTT
.	once	TRBJ1-4	TRBV20-1	CSASMGGPGEKLFF	TGCAGTGCTAGTATGGGTGGCCCTGGCGAAAAACTGTTTTTT
.	few	TRBJ2-1	TRBV7-2	CASSEYRPTGEQFF	TGTGCCAGCAGCGAATACAGGCCGACTGGGGAGCAGTTCTTC
TRBD1	.	TRBJ1-2	TRBV6-5	CASRGGQGPYGYTF	TGTGCCAGCCGAGGAGGACAGGGCCCCTATGGCTACACCTTC
.	.	TRBJ1-2	TRBV27	CASSSRMATNYGYTF	TGTGCCAGCAGTTCGCGCATGGCGACGAACTATGGCTACACCTTC
.	.	TRBJ2-5	TRBV9	CASSVGVAIQETQYF	TGTGCCAGCAGCGTAGGGGTAGCTATACAAGAGACCCAGTACTTC
.	.	TRBJ1-3	TRBV28	CASSFGQGPSGNTIYF	TGTGCCAGCAGTTTCGGACAAGGACCCTCTGGAAACACCATATATTTT
TRBD2	.	TRBJ2-5	TRBV20-1	CSASTSGIRGETQYF	TGCAGTGCTAGTACTAGCGGGATCCGGGGAGAGACCCAGTACTTC
.	.	TRBJ2-3	TRBV11-3	CASSPGDITNTQYF	TGTGCCAGCAGCCCCGGAGACATCACAAATACGCAGTATTTT
.	.	TRBJ2-2	TRBV13	CASSPSTGELFF	TGTGCCAGCAGCCCGTCCACCGGGGAGCTGTTTTTT
TRBD1	.	TRBJ2-7	TRBV19	CASSTNLGQAYEQYF	TGTGCCAGTAGTACGAACCTAGGACAGGCCTACGAGCAGTACTTC